The text below deals with one T cell receptor (beta chain). Its target is unknown. In germline, CDR1 is MDHEN, CDR2 SYDVKM. The V end was cut by 6 bases, the J end by 3 bases, with 14 bases between. This CDR3 has 14 amino acids. The data belong to a study of blood T cells in healthy people across ages. Study results and limitations: Percentage of naive T cells showed a strong correlation with TCR beta diversity.

It was with a sample-barcoded 5' primer and a J-beta primer mix that a second PCR of roughly 7 to 12 cycles was run. The template-switch adaptor, which had 12 random nucleotides, put a tag on each cDNA molecule. TCRdb re-called the 5' RACE reads with MiXCR, one entry per CDR3 protein. Here the sample spans 850,000 to 1,100,000 distinct CDR3 sequences, 35% to 40% being singletons. Sequencing was carried out using blood. The chain has TRBV28 and TRBJ1-2, with D perhaps matching TRBD1 (6 bases). The clonotype comes from a man aged 18 to 30 in good health. CDR3 in amino acids: CASSPTGLYYGYTF. For the CDR3, the DNA is TGTGCCAGCAGCCCAACAGGGTTATACTATGGCTACACCTTC.